This T cell receptor beta chain stems from a study of blood T cell repertoires in COVID-19. Whole-study context: Donors in the United States, Italy and Spain gave samples during acute or convalescent COVID-19. PBMCs, B-cell-depleted T cells, or T cells were the source of the cDNA or gDNA that made up the material.

Authors' data handling: Cell counts per sample came from amplifying reference gene primers. The repertoire was sequenced with immunoSEQ multiplex PCR; TCRdb's copy has only in-frame clones and lacks some. V and J calls and clone size come straight from that table; D and trimming were deduced from the DNA. The sample yields over 75,000 clones, 86% seen once. The germline V gene encodes CDR1 LGHDT and CDR2 YNNKEL (reference sequence). V gave up 4 bases and J gave up 5 bases, with 18 bases separating them. The length of the CDR3 is 16 residues. V usage is TRBV3-1 (or the pseudogene TRBV3-2) and J usage is TRBJ2-1; D gene uncertain. This clonotype was obtained from a human donor in a cohort sampled during active COVID-19. Specimen: peripheral blood. The CDR3 sequence is CASSLGGNTMNNEQFF. For the CDR3, the DNA is TGTGCCAGCAGCCTCGGCGGCAACACGATGAACAATGAGCAGTTCTTC.